This TCR beta chain is drawn from a study of shared clonotypes between healthy human individuals. Only in-frame clones appear in the TCRdb table, and some are missing; sequencing was by immunoSEQ multiplex PCR. The data contain 2.3 million or so clones, approximately 93% of them singletons. Germline lookup yields CDR1 MDHEN and CDR2 SYDVKM. Trimming pared 6 bases from V and 8 bases from J, leaving 13 bases between. The CDR3 has 12 amino acids. This TCR came from a man younger than 35 in good health. Some clones in this sample may be carry-over from other donors' samples. The sequenced sample consisted of naive CD4+ T cells from PBMCs. The subset is: CD45RA+ positively selected. The V call is TRBV28, the J call TRBJ1-2; D ambiguous. The CDR3 region is CASRQRGFGYTF. DNA of the CDR3: TGTGCCAGCAGGCAAAGAGGATTCGGCTACACCTTC.